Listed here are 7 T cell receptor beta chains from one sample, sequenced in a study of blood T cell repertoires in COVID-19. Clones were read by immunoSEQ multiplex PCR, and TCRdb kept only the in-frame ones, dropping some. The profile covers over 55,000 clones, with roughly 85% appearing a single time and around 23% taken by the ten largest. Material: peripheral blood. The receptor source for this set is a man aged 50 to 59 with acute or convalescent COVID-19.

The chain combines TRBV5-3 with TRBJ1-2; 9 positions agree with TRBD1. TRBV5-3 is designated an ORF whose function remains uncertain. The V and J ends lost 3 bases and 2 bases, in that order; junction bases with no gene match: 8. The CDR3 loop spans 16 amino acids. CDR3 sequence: CARSSQGATLNYGYTF. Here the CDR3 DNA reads TGTGCCAGAAGCTCACAGGGGGCAACTTTGAACTATGGCTACACCTTC.

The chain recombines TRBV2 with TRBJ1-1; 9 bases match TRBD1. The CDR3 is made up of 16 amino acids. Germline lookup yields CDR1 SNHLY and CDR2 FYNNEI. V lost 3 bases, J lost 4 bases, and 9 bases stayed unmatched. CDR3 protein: CASSDGDRARGTEAFF. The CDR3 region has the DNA TGTGCCAGCAGTGATGGGGACAGGGCGAGGGGCACTGAAGCTTTCTTT.

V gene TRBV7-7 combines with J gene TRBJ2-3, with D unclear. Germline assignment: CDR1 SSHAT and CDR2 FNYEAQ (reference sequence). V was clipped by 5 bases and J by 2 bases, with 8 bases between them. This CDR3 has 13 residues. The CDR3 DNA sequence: TGTGCCAGCAGCCTTTACTCCACAGATACGCAGTATTTT. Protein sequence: CASSLYSTDTQYF.

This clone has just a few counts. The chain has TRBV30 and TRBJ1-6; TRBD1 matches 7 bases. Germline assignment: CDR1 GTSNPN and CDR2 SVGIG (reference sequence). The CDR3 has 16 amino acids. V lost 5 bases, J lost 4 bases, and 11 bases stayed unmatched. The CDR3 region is CAWADYRGFYNSPLHF. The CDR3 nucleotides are TGTGCCTGGGCAGATTACAGGGGTTTTTATAATTCACCCCTCCACTTT.

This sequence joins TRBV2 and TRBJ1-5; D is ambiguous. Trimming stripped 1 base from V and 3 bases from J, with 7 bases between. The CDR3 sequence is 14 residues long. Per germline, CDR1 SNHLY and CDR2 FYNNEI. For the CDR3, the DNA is TGTGCCAGCAGTGAAGAACCAGACAATCAGCCCCAGCATTTT. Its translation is CASSEEPDNQPQHF.

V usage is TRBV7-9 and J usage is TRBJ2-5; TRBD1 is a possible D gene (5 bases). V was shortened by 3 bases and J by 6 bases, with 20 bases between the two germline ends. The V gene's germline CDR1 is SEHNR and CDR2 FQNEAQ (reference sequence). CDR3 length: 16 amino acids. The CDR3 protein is CASSFAQDLIRQTQYF. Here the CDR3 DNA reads TGTGCCAGCAGCTTCGCACAGGACCTAATCCGGCAGACCCAGTACTTC.

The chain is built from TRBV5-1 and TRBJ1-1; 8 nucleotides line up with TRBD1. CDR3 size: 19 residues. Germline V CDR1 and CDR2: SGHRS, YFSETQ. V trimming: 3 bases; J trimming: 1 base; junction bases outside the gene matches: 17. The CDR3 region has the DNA TGCGCCAGCAGCTCAGAGAGGTCCCGGGACAGGCGGCGGAACACTGAAGCTTTCTTT. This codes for CASSSERSRDRRRNTEAFF.